The 13 T cell receptor beta chains listed next were all sequenced from one sample in a study of CD8+ T cells in alopecia areata. Reverse transcription of extracted RNA yielded cDNA, which provided the sequencing template. Some clones are missing from TCRdb's copy, which holds only in-frame ones; the method was immunoSEQ multiplex PCR. This table has 170,000 or so clones, about 63% appearing once. This material consisted of CD4+ T cells sorted from blood, taken at week 0. These receptor sequences come from a human donor with alopecia areata.

The V call is TRBV30, the J call TRBJ1-5; D is undetermined. Germline lookup yields CDR1 GTSNPN and CDR2 SVGIG (reference sequence). Between the trimmed V and J ends, which lost 4 bases and 7 bases, there was a span of 20 bases. This CDR3 is 15 amino acids long. CDR3: CAWNPAGSWRQPQHF. The DNA of the CDR3 is TGTGCCTGGAACCCGGCGGGGAGCTGGAGGCAGCCCCAGCATTTT.

V and J are TRBV6-1 and TRBJ2-7, with unresolved D. CDR3 length: 14 residues. The ends were cut back, 7 bases at V and 0 bases at J, with 13 bases in the middle. Germline CDR1 and CDR2: MNHNS and SASEGT. CDR3 amino acids: CASINTGLSYEQYF. CDR3 DNA: TGTGCCAGCATAAACACTGGTCTCTCCTACGAGCAGTACTTC.

The chain combines TRBV29-1 with TRBJ1-1; tentatively, D is TRBD1 (5 bases). Trimming cost V 2 bases and J 4 bases, with 8 bases left between them. Germline CDR1 and CDR2: SQVTM and ANQGSEA. The CDR3 extends over 12 amino acids. For the CDR3, the DNA is TGCAGCGTTGAACGGGGCTCCACTGAAGCTTTCTTT. It is translated as CSVERGSTEAFF. The variable domain in full, with the rest retrieved from reference TRBV29-1 and TRBJ1-1, is SAVISQKPSRDICQRGTSLTIQCQVDSQVTMMFWYRQQPGQSLTLIATANQGSEATYESGFVIDKFPISRPNLTFSTLTVSNMSPEDSSIYLCSVERGSTEAFFGQGTRLTVV.

CDR3 sequence reads: CSVERGGALNTEAFF. The CDR3 DNA sequence: TGCAGCGTTGAAAGGGGGGGAGCCCTGAACACTGAAGCTTTCTTT. The chain is built from TRBV29-1 and TRBJ1-1, with D maybe TRBD1 (6 bases). The CDR3 loop spans 15 amino acids. With 2 bases removed from V and 0 bases from J, the gap between germline ends came to 13 bases. CDR1 is SQVTM and CDR2 is ANQGSEA in the germline V gene.

The chain combines TRBV30 with TRBJ2-6; D not resolved. Germline V CDR1 and CDR2: GTSNPN, SVGIG (reference sequence). The length of the CDR3 is 15 residues. The V and J ends lost 0 bases and 0 bases respectively, with 6 bases between them. For the CDR3, the DNA is TGTGCCTGGAGTGTGACGAGCTCTGGGGCCAACGTCCTGACTTTC. Translated, it gives CAWSVTSSGANVLTF.

The chain uses TRBV29-1 and TRBJ1-3, with D tentatively TRBD1 (6 bases). In germline, CDR1 is SQVTM, CDR2 ANQGSEA. This CDR3 is 13 amino acids long. Between the trimmed V and J ends, which lost 3 bases and 2 bases, there was a span of 8 bases. As DNA, the CDR3 is TGCAGCGTTGAGGGGGCCCCTGGAAACACCATATATTTT. Translated: CSVEGAPGNTIYF.

The chain links TRBV30 to TRBJ2-7; 10 bases agree with TRBD1. CDR3 length equals 13 residues. The germline V gene has CDR1 GTSNPN and CDR2 SVGIG (reference sequence). Unmatched junction bases numbered 3, after V lost 4 bases and J lost 3 bases. The CDR3 DNA follows: TGTGCCTGGAAAGGACAGGGGGGCTACGAGCAGTACTTC. It specifies CAWKGQGGYEQYF.

The rearrangement joins TRBV4-1 to TRBJ1-2; D remains unclear. V was pared by 0 bases and J by 7 bases, with 18 bases between. CDR1 and CDR2 from the germline V gene are MGHRA and YSYEKL. The CDR3 extends over 16 amino acids. CDR3 sequence (DNA): TGCGCCAGCAGCCAAGAAGGCTTAAGGTCCGGCTTTGGCTACACCTTC. It translates to CASSQEGLRSGFGYTF.

The chain couples TRBV2 to TRBJ2-2, with D tentatively TRBD1 (6 bases). V was clipped by 4 bases and J by 3 bases, with 9 bases between them. Germline V lookup: CDR1 SNHLY, CDR2 FYNNEI. This CDR3 spans 14 amino acids. The DNA for the CDR3 is TGTGCCAGCAGTGCCAGGGGAGACACCGGGGAGCTGTTTTTT. Translated, it gives CASSARGDTGELFF.

The V gene is TRBV4-2, the J gene TRBJ1-6; D perhaps matches TRBD1 (5 bases). CDR3 length equals 15 residues. V lost 3 bases to trimming and J lost 8 bases, with 14 bases between them. Germline lookup yields CDR1 LGHNA and CDR2 YNFKEQ. The CDR3 loop is CASSHPGLDDSPLHF. The CDR3 nucleotides are TGTGCCAGCAGCCACCCGGGACTAGATGATTCACCCCTCCACTTT.

A single count supports this clone. The chain couples TRBV5-1 to TRBJ2-3; either TRBD1 or TRBD2 may supply D (5 bases each). V was trimmed by 2 bases and J by 1 base, leaving 17 bases between them. This CDR3 comprises 17 residues. Germline V CDR1 and CDR2: SGHRS, YFSETQ. DNA for the CDR3: TGCGCCAGCAGCTTCGGGCTCTACCGAGGGGGCACAGATACGCAGTATTTT. This translates into CASSFGLYRGGTDTQYF.

This clone was counted a few times. The chain carries TRBV9 and TRBJ1-2; TRBD1 might be the D (6 bases). V lost 0 bases and J 4 bases, leaving 16 bases between the germline ends. This CDR3 is built from 16 residues. CDR1 is SGDLS and CDR2 is YYNGEE in the germline V gene. CDR3 loop: CASSVEAGAMIYGYTF. Written as DNA, the CDR3 is TGTGCCAGCAGCGTAGAAGCGGGGGCGATGATCTATGGCTACACCTTC.

The chain links TRBV7-9 to TRBJ2-3, with 9 positions matching TRBD1. CDR1 is SEHNR, CDR2 FQNEAQ, per germline (reference sequence). Trimming cost V 1 base and J 5 bases; bases outside gene matches: 4. This CDR3 is 15 amino acids long. As DNA, the CDR3 is TGTGCCAGCAGCTTAGTACAGGGGGCAGGAGATACGCAGTATTTT. Translated, it gives CASSLVQGAGDTQYF. Full variable domain (missing parts from reference TRBV7-9 and TRBJ2-3): DTGVSQNPRHKITKRGQNVTFRCDPISEHNRLYWYRQTLGQGPEFLTYFQNEAQLEKSRLLSDRFSAERPKGSFSTLEIQRTEQGDSAMYLCASSLVQGAGDTQYFGPGTRLTVL.